This section outlines one T cell receptor (beta chain) sequence together with its context. The data originate from a study of blood T cell repertoires in COVID-19. For the study at large: Sites in the United States, Italy and Spain provided acute and convalescent COVID-19 samples. PBMCs, B-cell-depleted T cells, or T cells provided the cDNA or gDNA that made up the material.

TCRdb's table, derived via immunoSEQ multiplex PCR, lists solely in-frame clones and lacks some. The sample includes about 390,000 clones, more than 75% seen only once; the top ten take about 2.5%. Seattle patients were enrolled during active infection and followed longitudinally. The CDR3 loop spans 15 amino acids. In germline, CDR1 is MDHEN, CDR2 SYDVKM. With V trimmed by 2 bases and J by 4 bases, 4 bases remained unmatched. The chain joins TRBV28 to TRBJ1-3, with 8 bases identical to TRBD1. The clonotype comes from a woman aged 60-75 years with COVID-19, enrolled during active disease. The sample comprised peripheral blood. The CDR3 is CASSLQGAPGNTIYF. The CDR3 nucleotides read TGTGCCAGCAGTTTACAGGGGGCGCCAGGAAACACCATATATTTT.